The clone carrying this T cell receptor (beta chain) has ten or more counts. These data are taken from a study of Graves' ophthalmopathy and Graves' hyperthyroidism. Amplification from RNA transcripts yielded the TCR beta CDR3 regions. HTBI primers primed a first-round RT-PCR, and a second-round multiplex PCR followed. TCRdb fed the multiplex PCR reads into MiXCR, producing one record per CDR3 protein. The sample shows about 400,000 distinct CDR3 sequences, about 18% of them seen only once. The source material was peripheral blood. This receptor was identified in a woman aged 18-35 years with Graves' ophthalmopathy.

The CDR3 region has the DNA TGTGCCAGCACAAGAGAGGTGGCGTACACCGGGGAGCTGTTTTTT. Encoded protein: CASTREVAYTGELFF. The V call is TRBV6-2 or TRBV6-3, the J call TRBJ2-2, with D uncertain. Germline-derived CDR1 and CDR2 are MNHEY and SVGEGT. This CDR3 comprises 15 residues. Trimming stripped 7 bases from V and 3 bases from J, with 15 bases between.